This T cell receptor (beta chain) stems from a study of graft-versus-host responses after intestinal transplantation. Background on the study: Every transplant recipient was induced with anti-thymocyte globulin, then maintained on tacrolimus and steroids for 2 to 4 years.

The repertoire was sequenced with immunoSEQ multiplex PCR; TCRdb's copy has only in-frame clones and lacks some. The sample lists around 6,200 clones, approximately 83% occurring once. Germline V gene sequence: CDR1 SGHTA, CDR2 FQGNSA. V was clipped by 5 bases and J by 7 bases; unmatched bases: 5. The CDR3 has 13 residues. This clone was observed once. From the graft tissue, intraepithelial and lamina propria lymphocytes were released through processing. The chain carries TRBV7-2 and TRBJ1-2; 9 bases align to TRBD1. The TCR was taken from a human patient who received an intestinal transplant, so some T cells may come from the graft donor. Sample: ileum tissue, taken 300 to 310 days after intestinal transplant. CDR3 in DNA: TGTGCCAGCAGCGAGGGGACAGGGACTGGCTACACCTTC. Amino acid sequence: CASSEGTGTGYTF.